This TCR beta chain emerged from a study of CD8+ T cells in alopecia areata. General study findings and limits: In lesional scalp, particularly from alopecia totalis/universalis, clonality was higher than in normal scalp.

Per the germline V gene, CDR1 is KGHSH and CDR2 is LQKENI. Unmatched junction bases numbered 3, after V lost 5 bases and J lost 2 bases. The CDR3 has 14 amino acids. Sorting of CD4+ cells into CD25+CD127- cells (for about five patients) was performed. Punch biopsies of lesional scalp, plus peripheral blood, were taken from alopecia areata patients. The authors sorted CD4+ and CD8+ T cells from PBMCs. Reverse transcription of extracted RNA yielded cDNA, which provided the sequencing template. Assay: immunoSEQ multiplex PCR; the TCRdb copy retains only in-frame clones and omits some. Here the sample spans roughly 14,000 clones, roughly 61% being singletons. On this clone itself: What it binds is unknown.

This TCR was sampled from a human donor with alopecia areata. Sequencing was performed on CD4+ Tregs sorted from blood. This chain connects TRBV18 to TRBJ2-7, with 10 bases matching TRBD1. The CDR3 nucleotides read TGTGCCAGCTCAGCCGGACAGGGGGCCTACGAGCAGTACTTC. Its translation is CASSAGQGAYEQYF.